This TCR beta chain is from a study of tumor-infiltrating lymphocytes in primary liver carcinoma. As for the study in general: Yields of productive TCRbeta reads ranged from roughly 3.5 to 7.13 million per sample and were similar across tissue types. Study-wide results and caveats: Found in all five tumor regions were only about 7-25% of top clones. Tumor tissue displayed a significantly greater top-250-clone fraction than blood (p = 0.039).

This clonotype was observed a handful of times. Antigen unknown. The CDR3 has 16 residues. Germline V gives CDR1 SEHNR, CDR2 FQNEAQ (reference sequence). The germline V and J ends were trimmed by 2 bases and 2 bases, with 14 bases remaining between them. The source material, roughly 18-33 mg of unsorted bulk tissue, was used to co-extract RNA and DNA. The patients lived with chronic HBV infection and had not yet received any treatment. Starting from 500 ng of total RNA, TCR beta cDNA was produced with a primer in the constant region. Three nested multiplex PCR rounds of slightly modified ARM-PCR generated TCR beta libraries. In the first two PCR rounds, TRBV1-TRBV30 forward primers were paired with a C-beta reverse primer, and each round lasted roughly 10 cycles. One entry per CDR3 protein results from TCRdb running MiXCR on the multiplex PCR reads. The table has some 110,000 distinct CDR3 sequences, 64% seen once.

The V call is TRBV7-9, the J call TRBJ2-3, with D possibly matching TRBD2 (6 bases). Material for sequencing was liver tumor tissue from sampling region 3. Subset indicated: tumor region T3, left-lateral pole. The TCR comes from an older woman with primary liver carcinoma and hepatitis B virus infection. CDR3 amino acids: CASSLSGGTPTDTQYF. The CDR3 region has the DNA TGTGCCAGCAGCTTATCAGGCGGGACCCCCACAGATACGCAGTATTTT. Supplemented by reference TRBV7-9 and TRBJ2-3, the full variable domain reads DTGVSQNPRHKITKRGQNVTFRCDPISEHNRLYWYRQTLGQGPEFLTYFQNEAQLEKSRLLSDRFSAERPKGSFSTLEIQRTEQGDSAMYLCASSLSGGTPTDTQYFGPGTRLTVL.